One T cell receptor (beta chain) is described in this entry. Its matching antigen is unknown. With 2 bases removed from V and 5 bases from J, the gap between germline ends came to 12 bases. CDR1 is LGHNA and CDR2 is YSLEER in the germline V gene. There are 14 residues in the CDR3. The data derive from a study of regulatory dendritic cells for organ transplantation. Sorted T cells were CFSE-labeled and cultured 5 days with allogeneic regulatory or mature dendritic cells at 1:10. Using immunoSEQ multiplex PCR, the repertoire was profiled, and TCRdb retains in-frame clones only, with some absent. This table holds around 12,000 clones, about 70% found once.

The chain carries TRBV4-3 and TRBJ1-1; D is undetermined. This TCR came from a human donor in good health. Sample: naive CD4+ T cells from blood cultured with regulatory dendritic cells. As for subset: CD45RA+ naive T cells. The CDR3 region has the DNA TGCGCCAGCAGCCAACGTTGGGCGGGTACTGAAGCTTTCTTT. Its protein product is CASSQRWAGTEAFF.